These 9 T cell receptor beta chains share one sample of origin, sequenced in a study of T-cell memory formation after mild COVID-19. TCRdb re-called the 5' RACE reads with MiXCR, one entry per CDR3 protein. The data contain fewer than 350,000 distinct CDR3 sequences, more than 15% of them seen just once; the ten biggest clones take up 20% to 25%. The material sequenced was PBMCs or a T cell subset sorted from them (not recorded which). The receptors come from a man younger than 35 who had mild COVID-19 (a few samples of this study predate the infection). Cell type and time point are not known.

This clonotype was observed a handful of times. The chain uses TRBV18 and TRBJ1-2; 7 bases match TRBD1. V trimming: 3 bases; J trimming: 0 bases; junction bases outside the gene matches: 10. Germline CDR1 is KGHSH and CDR2 is LQKENI. The CDR3 consists of 17 residues. The CDR3 DNA reads TGTGCCAGCTCACCTCGTGGCAGGGGGGTGGCTAACTATGGCTACACCTTC. Translation: CASSPRGRGVANYGYTF.

The CDR3 loop reads CASSLGQAGQPQHF. The CDR3 nucleotides read TGTGCCAGCAGCCTCGGACAGGCGGGGCAGCCCCAGCATTTT. The J gene is TRBJ1-5, the V gene TRBV6-1; 7 bases agree with TRBD1. The germline gives CDR1 MNHNS, CDR2 SASEGT. The CDR3 runs to 14 residues. Trimming took 6 bases from V and 7 from J; bases not matched to a gene: 9.

This chain connects TRBV4-3 to TRBJ1-5; D gene ambiguous. Trimming took off 3 bases at V and 6 bases at J, with 15 bases between the two ends. The CDR3 contains 15 residues. Germline V CDR1 and CDR2: LGHNA, YSLEER. The CDR3 coding sequence is TGCGCCAGCAGCCACGATTACTCGTGGGGTCAGCCCCAGCATTTT. It encodes CASSHDYSWGQPQHF.

The genes are TRBV5-1 and TRBJ1-5, with TRBD1 matching over 7 bases. V lost 0 bases to trimming and J lost 6 bases; unmatched junction nucleotides: 9. Germline-derived CDR1 and CDR2 are SGHRS and YFSETQ. The CDR3 totals 16 residues. CDR3 sequence reads: CASSLDQGVAPQPQHF. In DNA, the CDR3 is TGCGCCAGCAGCTTGGACCAGGGGGTAGCCCCTCAGCCCCAGCATTTT.

The V and J genes are TRBV4-3 and TRBJ1-4, with D perhaps TRBD1 (5 bases). V lost 1 base to trimming and J lost 7 bases, with 13 bases between them. The CDR3 length is 15 residues. Germline V gene data show CDR1 as LGHNA and CDR2 as YSLEER. The CDR3 DNA follows: TGCGCCAGCAGCCAAGGAGGGGAGATTGGTGAAAAACTGTTTTTT. Translated, it gives CASSQGGEIGEKLFF.

This clonotype was observed a handful of times. The rearrangement joins TRBV5-5 to TRBJ2-1; D remains unclear. Trimming cost V 3 bases and J 4 bases, with 8 bases left between them. Germline CDR1 and CDR2: SGHKS and YYEKEE (reference sequence). This CDR3 contains 13 residues. The CDR3 nucleotides are TGTGCCAGCAGCTGGTCTAGATACAATGAGCAGTTCTTC. Translating it yields CASSWSRYNEQFF.

This clonotype came up once. The chain joins TRBV5-6 to TRBJ2-2; 8 positions agree with TRBD1. This CDR3 has 19 amino acids. V shed 5 bases, J shed 7 bases, and the junction held 22 bases outside the gene matches. Germline V gene lookup returns CDR1 SGHDT and CDR2 YYEEEE. CDR3 sequence: CASRFGQGLYLVGGGELFF. DNA of the CDR3: TGTGCCAGCAGATTCGGACAGGGACTCTACTTAGTAGGAGGCGGGGAGCTGTTTTTT.

V is TRBV5-6 and J is TRBJ2-3; 14 bases are a match to TRBD2. With 4 bases clipped from V and 6 bases from J, the junction kept 7 bases outside the gene matches. This CDR3 is 16 amino acids long. The germline gives CDR1 SGHDT, CDR2 YYEEEE. DNA of the CDR3: TGTGCCAGCAGCCTCCGACTAGCGGGGGGGCCCGATACGCAGTATTTT. Encoded protein: CASSLRLAGGPDTQYF.

V is TRBV7-2 and J is TRBJ2-3; 9 nucleotides line up with TRBD2. Germline CDR1 reads SGHTA; CDR2 reads FQGNSA. The CDR3 has 16 amino acids. J lost 4 bases, V lost 1 base, and 6 bases had no gene match. The CDR3 nucleotides are TGTGCCAGCAGCTTAGTGGGTGGCGGGGGGGCAGATACGCAGTATTTT. Translation gives CASSLVGGGGADTQYF.